The present T cell receptor (beta chain) was sequenced within a study of blood T cell repertoires in COVID-19. Study summary: Italy, Spain and the United States were the sources of the convalescent and acute COVID-19 samples. T cells, B-cell-depleted T cells, or PBMCs supplied cDNA or gDNA.

In the original analysis: Amplifying reference gene primers gave estimates of nucleated cell counts. Assay: immunoSEQ multiplex PCR; the TCRdb copy retains only in-frame clones and omits some. V and J calls plus clone size are reproduced from that table; the DNA served to infer D and trimming. The sample contains fewer than 200,000 clones, roughly nine tenths of which appear only once. V lost 4 bases and J lost 2; bases outside the gene matches: 6. Germline lookup yields CDR1 MGHRA and CDR2 YSYEKL. This CDR3 is built from 15 residues. The chain links TRBV4-1 to TRBJ2-7; 9 bases align to TRBD1. Input material: peripheral blood. The receptor was isolated from a man in his 60s with active or convalescent COVID-19. Written as DNA, the CDR3 is TGCGCCAGCAGCCTAGGACAGGGGTCACCCTACGAGCAGTACTTC. It codes for CASSLGQGSPYEQYF.